This T cell receptor beta chain was sequenced for a study of CD8 T cells in ankylosing spondylitis. Regarding the study as a whole: Seemingly distinctive of ankylosing spondylitis blood was a TCR beta motif formed by eight highly homologous variants.

A single record per CDR3 protein comes from TCRdb applying MiXCR to the 5' RACE reads. The table includes fewer than 550,000 distinct CDR3 sequences, about 5% detected once. This clonotype was counted ten times or more. The antigen remains undetermined. The CDR3 contains 14 residues. V was cut by 10 bases and J by 6 bases, with 19 bases left in between. Looked up from germline, CDR1 is WSHSY and CDR2 is SAAADI. The sample comprised blood, either unsorted or a sorted T cell fraction (not recorded which). V and J are TRBV10-2 and TRBJ2-1, with a weak D call TRBD1 (8 bases). The origin of this receptor is a male donor with ankylosing spondylitis. The CDR3 bases are TGCGCCACCCGAGACAGGGGAGGGGCCAATGAGCAGTTCTTC. Translating it yields CATRDRGGANEQFF.